This T cell receptor (beta chain) originates from a study of shared clonotypes between healthy human individuals (dated by TCRdb to the early 2020s). Turning to the overall study: Three men and two women, aged 18 to 49 years, made up the cohort. To increase sequencing depth and limit assay-specific biases, TCR repertoire library preparation and sequencing were carried out by different laboratories using diverse techniques. For each donor, CD4 naive and CD4 memory were each given three plates, CD8 naive was given two plates, and CD8 memory was given one plate. Each donor's leukapheresis produced roughly between about 0.8 and 10 billion PBMCs. The study deeply sequenced blood TCR repertoires of five healthy adults to estimate repertoire size and the extent of clonotype sharing between individuals.

The CDR3, from cysteine to phenylalanine, totals 15 residues. Just the 45-base CDR3 DNA is kept, in frame starting at base 1. The germline V gene specifies SGHNT as CDR1 and YENEEA as CDR2. V lost 4 bases and J lost 4 bases; the stretch between them is 16 bases long. The donors were healthy, HIV-negative adults who had no recently reported acute infections or vaccinations. All donors were Caucasian adults living in Nashville, Tennessee, USA. CD8 memory samples were composed of magnetically selected CD45RO+ cells combined with CCR7-negative CD45RA+ effector memory (TemRA) cells. Blood was obtained by leukapheresis, after which PBMCs were separated by Ficoll-Histopaque density gradient centrifugation and cryopreserved in liquid nitrogen vapor phase. Analytical flow cytometry was used to check the purity and quantity of every magnetically sorted T cell population. Each sorted fraction had its genomic DNA isolated and then quantified by UV absorbance on a Nanodrop 2000c.

A note on this clone: Its antigen is not yet known. No much larger clonotype is one base removed from it; base qualities were not supplied.

TCR CDR3 regions were amplified from genomic DNA by multiplex PCR using the deep immunoSEQ assay. For each cell subset, the extracted genomic DNA was distributed evenly across all wells of several immunoSEQ 96-well plates, and each plate served as one replicate. For sorted subsets, about 200 ng genomic DNA, equal to some 28,000 T cell genomes, was loaded into each replicate PCR. Purified libraries were measured with a Qubit 3.0 fluorometer, size-checked on a Bioanalyzer 2100, and measured again with the KAPA Library Quantification kit. Every immunoSEQ 96-well plate was sequenced on a dedicated single-read 150-cycle Illumina NextSeq 550 flow cell. In the authors' own workflow: Because only junctional sequences without quality scores were contained in the immunoSEQ output, filtering matching that applied to full-length reads could not be performed. Sequences were annotated with PyIR, a Python wrapper for IgBLAST v1.9, and V/J genes and CDR3 were assigned using IMGT germline references. Any read was removed if the V/J assignment was weak (E-value above 1e-6), the CDR3 was missing, or the read contained stop codons, out-of-frame junctions, or ambiguous translated residues. V3J clonotypes were defined by identical inferred V gene, J gene, and CDR3 amino acid sequence. The percentage overlap between two repertoires was calculated by dividing the number of shared unique clonotypes by the size of the smaller repertoire. Three approaches were used to assess repertoire richness: RTK rarefaction, the Chao1 estimator, and Recon v2.1 estimates of unobserved clonotypes. Generation probabilities were computed with OLGA for all TCRbeta clonotypes obtained by the gDNA method from a handful of donors. TCRdb took this table from immuneACCESS and kept in-frame rearrangements with V and J called. Such tables lack part of the clones; where checked against another copy, unresolved V genes explain under half of the gap, and the rest is unexplained. V and J calls and clone size are those listed in that table; D and trimming were worked out from the DNA. For this sample there are 100,000 to 120,000 clones; about 67% appear just once. Together, the top ten hold 20% to 25% of the sample.

The study at large found these results: The small number of donors limited the genetic and exposure-history diversity represented. Sampling was restricted to blood, and TCR repertoires in tissues likely differ from the TCR repertoires found in blood. About 5% of naive CD4, 3% to 3.5% of naive CD8, around 2.3% of memory CD4, and 0.4% of memory CD8 clonotypes were shared across several donors. Naive subsets generally had larger estimated clonotype richness than memory subsets did. Incomplete sequencing was indicated by rarefaction of sorted-subset datasets, despite the large sequencing depth. Based on pairwise subsampling, the degree of clonotype sharing among donors was expected to be affected by sequencing depth. Compared with non-shared clonotypes, the clonotypes found in all four sorted-subset donors had higher generation probabilities.

Sequencing was carried out using memory CD8+ T cells sorted from blood. The cell subset or site label, read with the paper, signifies: CD45RO+ cells pooled with CCR7-negative TemRA cells. This sequence uses TRBV11-3 and TRBJ2-5, with the D segment possibly TRBD1 or TRBD2, each aligning over 5 bases. This receptor was taken from a woman aged 30 to 39 in good health. The DNA reads TGTGCCAGCAGCTCCGCATTTGGGGGTGGAGAGACCCAGTACTTC. Translated, this is CASSSAFGGGETQYF. The CDR3, completed at both ends by the reference TRBV11-3 and TRBJ2-5 genes, gives the full variable domain EAGVVQSPRYKIIEKKQPVAFWCNPISGHNTLYWYLQNLGQGPELLIRYENEEAVDDSQLPKDRFSAERLKGVDSTLKIQPAELGDSAVYLCASSSAFGGGETQYFGPGTRLLVL.